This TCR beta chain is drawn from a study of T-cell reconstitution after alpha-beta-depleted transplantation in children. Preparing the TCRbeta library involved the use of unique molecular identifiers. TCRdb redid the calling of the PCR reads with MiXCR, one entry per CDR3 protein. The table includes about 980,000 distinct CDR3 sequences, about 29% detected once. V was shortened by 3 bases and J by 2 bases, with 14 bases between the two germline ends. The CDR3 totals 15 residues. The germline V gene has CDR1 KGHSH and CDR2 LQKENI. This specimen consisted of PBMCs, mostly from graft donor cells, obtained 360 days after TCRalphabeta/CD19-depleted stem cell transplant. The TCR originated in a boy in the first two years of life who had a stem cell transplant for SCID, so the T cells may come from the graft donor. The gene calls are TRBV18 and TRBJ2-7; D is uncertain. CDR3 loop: CASSPQYVATYEQYF. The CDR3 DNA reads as TGTGCCAGCTCACCCCAATATGTAGCAACCTACGAGCAGTACTTC.